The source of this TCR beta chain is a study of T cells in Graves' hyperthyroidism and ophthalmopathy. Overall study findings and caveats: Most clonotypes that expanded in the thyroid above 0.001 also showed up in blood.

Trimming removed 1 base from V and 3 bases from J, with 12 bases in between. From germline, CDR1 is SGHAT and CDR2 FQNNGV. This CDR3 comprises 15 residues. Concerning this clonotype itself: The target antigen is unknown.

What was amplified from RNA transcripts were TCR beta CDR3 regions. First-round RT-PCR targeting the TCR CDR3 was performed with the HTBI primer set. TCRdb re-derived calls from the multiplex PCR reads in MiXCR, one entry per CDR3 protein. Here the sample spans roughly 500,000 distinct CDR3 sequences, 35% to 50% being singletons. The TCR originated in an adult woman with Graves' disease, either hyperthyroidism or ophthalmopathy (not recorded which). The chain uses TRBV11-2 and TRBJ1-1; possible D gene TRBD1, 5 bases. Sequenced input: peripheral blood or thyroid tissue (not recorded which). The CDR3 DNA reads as TGTGCCAGCAGCTTAGTGGGGCAGAAAGACACTGAAGCTTTCTTT. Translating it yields CASSLVGQKDTEAFF.